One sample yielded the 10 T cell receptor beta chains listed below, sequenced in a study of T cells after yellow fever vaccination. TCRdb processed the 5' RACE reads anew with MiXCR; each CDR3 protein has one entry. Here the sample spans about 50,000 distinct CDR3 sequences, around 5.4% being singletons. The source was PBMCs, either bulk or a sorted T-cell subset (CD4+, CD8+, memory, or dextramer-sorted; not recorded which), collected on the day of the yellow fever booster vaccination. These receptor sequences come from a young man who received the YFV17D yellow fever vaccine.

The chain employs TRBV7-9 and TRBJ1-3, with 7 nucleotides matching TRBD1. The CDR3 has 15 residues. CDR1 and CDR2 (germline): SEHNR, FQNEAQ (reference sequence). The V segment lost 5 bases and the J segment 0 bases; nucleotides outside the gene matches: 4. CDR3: CASSPAGGSGNTIYF. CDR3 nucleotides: TGTGCCAGCAGCCCAGCAGGGGGCTCTGGAAACACCATATATTTT. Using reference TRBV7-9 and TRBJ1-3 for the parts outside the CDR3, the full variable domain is DTGVSQNPRHKITKRGQNVTFRCDPISEHNRLYWYRQTLGQGPEFLTYFQNEAQLEKSRLLSDRFSAERPKGSFSTLEIQRTEQGDSAMYLCASSPAGGSGNTIYFGEGSWLTVV.

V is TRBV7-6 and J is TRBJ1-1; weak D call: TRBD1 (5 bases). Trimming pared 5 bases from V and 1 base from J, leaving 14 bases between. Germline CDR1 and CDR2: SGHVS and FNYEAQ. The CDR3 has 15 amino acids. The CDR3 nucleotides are TGTGCCAGCAGCGATCGCGGGGGGGGGAACACTGAAGCTTTCTTT. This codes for CASSDRGGGNTEAFF.

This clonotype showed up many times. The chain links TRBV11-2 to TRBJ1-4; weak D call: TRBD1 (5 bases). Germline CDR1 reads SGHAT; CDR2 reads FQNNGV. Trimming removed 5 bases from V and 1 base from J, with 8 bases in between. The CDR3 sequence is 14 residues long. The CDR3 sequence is CASSRGETNEKLFF. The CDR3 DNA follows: TGTGCCAGCAGCCGGGGGGAAACTAATGAAAAACTGTTTTTT.

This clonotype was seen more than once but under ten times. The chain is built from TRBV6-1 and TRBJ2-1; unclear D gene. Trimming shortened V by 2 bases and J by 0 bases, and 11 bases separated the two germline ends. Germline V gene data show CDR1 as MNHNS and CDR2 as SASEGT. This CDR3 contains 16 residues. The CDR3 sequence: CASSEFGDPSYNEQFF. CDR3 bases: TGTGCCAGCAGTGAATTCGGCGACCCCTCCTACAATGAGCAGTTCTTC.

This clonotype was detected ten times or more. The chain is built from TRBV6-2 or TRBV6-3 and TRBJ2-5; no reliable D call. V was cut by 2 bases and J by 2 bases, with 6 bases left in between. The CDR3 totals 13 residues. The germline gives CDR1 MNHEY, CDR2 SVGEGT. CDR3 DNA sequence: TGTGCCAGCAGTTACGGCCAACAAGAGACCCAGTACTTC. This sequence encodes CASSYGQQETQYF.

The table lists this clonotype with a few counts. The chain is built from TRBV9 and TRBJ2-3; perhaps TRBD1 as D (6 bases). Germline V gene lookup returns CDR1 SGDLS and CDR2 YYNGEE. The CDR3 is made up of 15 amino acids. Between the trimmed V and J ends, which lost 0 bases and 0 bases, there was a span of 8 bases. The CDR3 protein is CASSVERGSTDTQYF. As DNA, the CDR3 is TGTGCCAGCAGCGTAGAAAGGGGGAGCACAGATACGCAGTATTTT.

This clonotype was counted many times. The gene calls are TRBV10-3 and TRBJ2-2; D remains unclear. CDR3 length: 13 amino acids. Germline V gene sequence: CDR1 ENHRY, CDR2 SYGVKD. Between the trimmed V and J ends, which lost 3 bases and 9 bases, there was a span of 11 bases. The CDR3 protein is CAISDIGTRELFF. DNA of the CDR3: TGTGCCATCAGTGATATAGGAACAAGGGAGCTGTTTTTT.

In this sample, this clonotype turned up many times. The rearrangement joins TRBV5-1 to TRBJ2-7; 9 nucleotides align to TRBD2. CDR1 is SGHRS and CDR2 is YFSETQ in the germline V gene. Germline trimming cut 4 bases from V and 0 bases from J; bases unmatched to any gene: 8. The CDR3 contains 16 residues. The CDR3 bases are TGCGCCAGCAGCCCTCGACTAGCGGACGCCTCCTACGAGCAGTACTTC. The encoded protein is CASSPRLADASYEQYF.

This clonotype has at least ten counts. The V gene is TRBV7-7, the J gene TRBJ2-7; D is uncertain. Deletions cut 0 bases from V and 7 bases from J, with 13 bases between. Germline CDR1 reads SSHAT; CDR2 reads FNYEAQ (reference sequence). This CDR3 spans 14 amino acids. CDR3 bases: TGTGCCAGCAGCTTAGCTATTGCCGTGGGGGAGCAGTACTTC. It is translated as CASSLAIAVGEQYF.

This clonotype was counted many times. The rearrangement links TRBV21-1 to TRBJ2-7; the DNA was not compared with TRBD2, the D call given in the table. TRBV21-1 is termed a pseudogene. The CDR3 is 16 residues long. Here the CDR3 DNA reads TGTGCCAGCAGCAAAGAAGTCCTGGAGCGGTCCTACGAGCAGTACGTC. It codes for CASSKEVLERSYEQYV.